Below, 26 T cell receptor beta chains from the same sample are listed, as sequenced in a study of blood T cell repertoires in COVID-19. Produced via immunoSEQ multiplex PCR; TCRdb's table is partial and in-frame only. The table includes around 240,000 clones, roughly four fifths detected once. Sequencing input: peripheral blood. The receptors here all came from a woman between 45 and 60 years old with acute or convalescent COVID-19.

V gene TRBV19 combines with J gene TRBJ2-2, with 11 bases identical to TRBD2. Germline lookup yields CDR1 LNHDA and CDR2 SQIVND (reference sequence). The V segment lost 5 bases and the J segment 6 bases; nucleotides outside the gene matches: 8. The CDR3 has 16 amino acids. For the CDR3, the DNA is TGTGCCAGTAGTTTACGGACTAGCGGGTTTTCCGGGGAGCTGTTTTTT. Amino acids: CASSLRTSGFSGELFF.

The rearrangement uses TRBV3-1 (or the pseudogene TRBV3-2) and TRBJ1-6; tentatively, D is TRBD1 (6 bases). The length of the CDR3 is 14 residues. The germline CDR1 and CDR2 sequences are LGHDT and YNNKEL (reference sequence). V shed 1 base and J shed 10 bases, with 11 bases lying between them. The CDR3 region is CASSQAGQGSPLHF. Written as DNA, the CDR3 is TGTGCCAGCAGCCAAGCAGGTCAGGGGTCACCCCTCCACTTT.

J is TRBJ1-5 and V is TRBV6-2 or TRBV6-3; tentatively, D is TRBD1 (5 bases). CDR3 length: 14 residues. CDR1 is MNHEY and CDR2 is SVGEGT in the germline V gene. V lost 6 bases and J lost 6, with 15 bases in between. The CDR3 bases are TGTGCCAGCAGCCCTGGACACCCTGGTCAGCCCCAGCATTTT. This sequence encodes CASSPGHPGQPQHF.

V is TRBV25-1 and J is TRBJ2-5; D remains ambiguous. The germline gives CDR1 MGHDK, CDR2 SYGVNS. The ends were cut back, 3 bases at V and 4 bases at J, with 9 bases in the middle. The length of the CDR3 is 13 residues. The CDR3 reads CASSERVGETQYF. The CDR3 nucleotides read TGTGCCAGCAGTGAGCGCGTTGGAGAGACCCAGTACTTC.

The chain combines TRBV19 with TRBJ1-2, with TRBD1 identical over 9 bases. Trimming at V came to 7 bases and at J to 1 base, leaving 4 bases not matched to a gene. Germline CDR1 and CDR2: LNHDA and SQIVND (reference sequence). The CDR3 runs to 14 residues. CDR3 loop: CASKQGANNYGYTF. The CDR3 coding sequence is TGTGCCAGTAAACAGGGGGCCAATAACTATGGCTACACCTTC.

This sequence joins TRBV9 and TRBJ1-1; 7 nucleotides match TRBD1. Trimming cost V 3 bases and J 7 bases; bases outside gene matches: 0. This CDR3 contains 11 residues. Germline V lookup: CDR1 SGDLS, CDR2 YYNGEE. DNA for the CDR3: TGTGCCAGCAGCGGGGACAGTGAAGCTTTCTTT. As protein: CASSGDSEAFF.

This clone turned up a few times. The chain employs TRBV19 and TRBJ1-1; 8 nucleotides align to TRBD1. The CDR3 is 15 amino acids. Losses at the gene ends were 10 bases for V and 4 bases for J; bases not matched to a gene: 14. Germline V gene data show CDR1 as LNHDA and CDR2 as SQIVND (reference sequence). The CDR3 reads CAIGGQGAGGTEAFF. The CDR3 DNA is TGTGCCATAGGAGGTCAGGGGGCGGGTGGCACTGAAGCTTTCTTT. The full variable domain, with the rest looked up from reference TRBV19 and TRBJ1-1, is DGGITQSPKYLFRKEGQNVTLSCEQNLNHDAMYWYRQDPGQGLRLIYYSQIVNDFQKGDIAEGYSVSREKKESFPLTVTSAQKNPTAFYLCAIGGQGAGGTEAFFGQGTRLTVV.

V and J are TRBV6-5 and TRBJ1-2; D is uncertain. Looked up from germline, CDR1 is MNHEY and CDR2 is SVGAGI. With 6 bases removed from V and 4 bases from J, the gap between germline ends came to 15 bases. The CDR3 loop spans 14 amino acids. Here the CDR3 reads CASSLRTGTYGYTF. The CDR3 DNA reads TGTGCCAGCAGCCTACGGACGGGAACCTATGGCTACACCTTC.

This clone occurred once. The genes are TRBV19 and TRBJ1-2, with TRBD1 matching over 7 bases. The germline CDR1 and CDR2 sequences are LNHDA and SQIVND (reference sequence). Trimming cost V 6 bases and J 6 bases; bases outside gene matches: 10. The length of the CDR3 is 14 residues. The DNA of the CDR3 is TGTGCCAGTAGCCAAGAGACAGGGTCCCATGGCTACACCTTC. Amino acids: CASSQETGSHGYTF. Full variable domain (missing parts from reference TRBV19 and TRBJ1-2): DGGITQSPKYLFRKEGQNVTLSCEQNLNHDAMYWYRQDPGQGLRLIYYSQIVNDFQKGDIAEGYSVSREKKESFPLTVTSAQKNPTAFYLCASSQETGSHGYTFGSGTRLTVV.

In nucleotides, the CDR3 is TGTGCCAGTAGTCCCAGAGGGCCAGGACGAGGGGATACGCAGTATTTT. Its protein is CASSPRGPGRGDTQYF. The chain is built from TRBV19 and TRBJ2-3; TRBD2 might be the D (5 bases). The CDR3 is 16 amino acids. Germline V gene data show CDR1 as LNHDA and CDR2 as SQIVND (reference sequence). V gave up 5 bases and J gave up 6 bases, with 21 bases separating them.

The genes are TRBV5-1 and TRBJ1-6, with 7 bases matching TRBD1. In germline, CDR1 is SGHRS, CDR2 YFSETQ. V lost 0 bases to trimming and J lost 10 bases; unmatched junction nucleotides: 10. The CDR3 length is 16 residues. The CDR3 protein is CASSLAPGGVRSPLHF. DNA for the CDR3: TGCGCCAGCAGCTTGGCGCCAGGGGGAGTTCGGTCACCCCTCCACTTT. The variable domain in full, with the rest retrieved from reference TRBV5-1 and TRBJ1-6, is KAGVTQTPRYLIKTRGQQVTLSCSPISGHRSVSWYQQTPGQGLQFLFEYFSETQRNKGNFPGRFSGRQFSNSRSEMNVSTLELGDSALYLCASSLAPGGVRSPLHFGNGTRLTVT.

CDR3 loop: CAISDPDRVDTEAFF. The CDR3 region has the DNA TGTGCCATCAGTGATCCTGACAGGGTGGACACTGAAGCTTTCTTT. This sequence joins TRBV10-3 and TRBJ1-1, with TRBD1 identical over 7 bases. With 3 bases clipped from V and 3 bases from J, the junction kept 7 bases outside the gene matches. The CDR3 consists of 15 residues. In germline, CDR1 is ENHRY, CDR2 SYGVKD.

As DNA, the CDR3 is TGTGCCAGTTTGCCAGGGGGTTGGGGTTCACCCCTCCACTTT. Translation gives CASLPGGWGSPLHF. The chain is built from TRBV2 and TRBJ1-6, with TRBD1 matching 7 bases. This CDR3 has 14 residues. The V gene's germline CDR1 is SNHLY and CDR2 FYNNEI. The trim removed 9 bases at V and 9 bases at J, leaving 11 bases unmatched.

This clone appeared once. The chain uses TRBV27 and TRBJ2-3, with TRBD1 as a possible D gene (5 bases). The CDR3 is made up of 15 amino acids. V was trimmed by 4 bases and J by 6 bases, leaving 17 bases between them. Germline loops: CDR1 MNHEY, CDR2 SMNVEV (reference sequence). In nucleotides, the CDR3 is TGTGCCAGCAGTTACCGACAGACAATGGCGGATACGCAGTATTTT. Its translation is CASSYRQTMADTQYF.

The chain has TRBV5-6 and TRBJ2-3; 7 bases fit TRBD1. The CDR3 loop spans 15 amino acids. The V segment lost 5 bases and the J segment 2 bases; nucleotides outside the gene matches: 8. CDR1 and CDR2 from the germline V gene are SGHDT and YYEEEE. Here the CDR3 DNA reads TGTGCCAGCAGTTCCGACAGGGCGATCACAGATACGCAGTATTTT. Translating it yields CASSSDRAITDTQYF.

As regards this clone: At one boundary the junction diverges from the germline segment, which might be a read error. The chain uses TRBV27 and TRBJ2-7, with TRBD1 identical over 10 bases. The length of the CDR3 is 15 residues. Germline-derived CDR1 and CDR2 are MNHEY and SMNVEV (reference sequence). In nucleotides, the CDR3 is TGTGCCAGCAGTATATCGACAGGGGGCCTCGACGAGCAGTACTTC. As protein: CASSISTGGLDEQYF.

The genes are TRBV29-1 and TRBJ2-7, with a weak D call TRBD1 (6 bases). Germline assignment: CDR1 SQVTM and CDR2 ANQGSEA. With 6 bases removed from V and 2 bases from J, the gap between germline ends came to 23 bases. The CDR3 is 16 residues long. In DNA, the CDR3 is TGCAGCGTCCAATGGGATTTGGACAGTGACACCTACGAGCAGTACTTC. Translation gives CSVQWDLDSDTYEQYF.

In this sample, this clone turned up a few times. The rearrangement uses TRBV2 and TRBJ2-5; unclear D gene. The V gene lost 5 bases and the J gene lost 1 base, with 11 bases spanning the gap. The CDR3 runs 14 residues. CDR1 SNHLY and CDR2 FYNNEI come from the germline V gene. Written as DNA, the CDR3 is TGTGCCAGCAGTCTCCCGGGTTCCCAAGAGACCCAGTACTTC. Translation gives CASSLPGSQETQYF.

The chain combines TRBV29-1 with TRBJ1-2; the D gene is possibly TRBD1 (5 bases). The CDR3 is 13 residues long. Germline V gene lookup returns CDR1 SQVTM and CDR2 ANQGSEA. V was cut by 4 bases and J by 7 bases, with 16 bases left in between. The CDR3: CSVARILGAGYTF. The CDR3 nucleotides are TGCAGCGTTGCTCGGATCCTTGGGGCTGGCTACACCTTC.

The chain uses TRBV7-2 and TRBJ2-2, with TRBD2 matching over 8 bases. Germline CDR1 reads SGHTA; CDR2 reads FQGNSA. V lost 5 bases and J lost 7; bases outside the gene matches: 9. The CDR3 has 15 amino acids. CDR3 region: CASSQLTSAIGELFF. Here the CDR3 DNA reads TGTGCCAGCAGCCAATTGACTAGCGCTATCGGGGAGCTGTTTTTT.

J is TRBJ1-1 and V is TRBV2; D is perhaps TRBD1 (6 bases). Trimming cost V 5 bases and J 11 bases, with 15 bases left between them. CDR1 is SNHLY and CDR2 is FYNNEI in the germline V gene. This CDR3 has 12 residues. Here the CDR3 DNA reads TGTGCCAGCAGTAAAGACAGGCTGCAGGCTTTCTTT. Its protein is CASSKDRLQAFF.

The chain is built from TRBV7-2 and TRBJ2-2; 9 nucleotides line up with TRBD1. The CDR3 is 15 amino acids. The V gene's germline CDR1 is SGHTA and CDR2 FQGNSA. Trimming at V came to 6 bases and at J to 4 bases, leaving 6 bases not matched to a gene. The CDR3 DNA follows: TGTGCCAGCAGGCAGACAGGGGGAAGCACCGGGGAGCTGTTTTTT. Translating gives CASRQTGGSTGELFF.

V is TRBV2 and J is TRBJ1-2, with D perhaps matching TRBD1 (5 bases). CDR3 length: 15 residues. Germline V gene data show CDR1 as SNHLY and CDR2 as FYNNEI. With 4 bases removed from V and 6 bases from J, the gap between germline ends came to 18 bases. CDR3 nucleotide sequence: TGTGCCAGCAGTGTACTTTCTGCAGGGCTCCATGGCTACACCTTC. It specifies CASSVLSAGLHGYTF.

This CDR3 is CASRPREGAYNEQFF. The CDR3 region has the DNA TGTGCCAGCAGGCCTCGGGAGGGTGCCTACAATGAGCAGTTCTTC. The chain links TRBV3-1 (or the pseudogene TRBV3-2) to TRBJ2-1; 8 positions match TRBD2. In germline, CDR1 is LGHDT, CDR2 YNNKEL (reference sequence). This CDR3 comprises 15 residues. Trimming cost V 6 bases and J 2 bases; bases outside gene matches: 6.

The chain carries TRBV28 and TRBJ2-7; a weak D match, TRBD2 (5 bases). Trimming shortened V by 10 bases and J by 3 bases, and 13 bases separated the two germline ends. The CDR3 length is 12 residues. CDR1 and CDR2 (germline): MDHEN, SYDVKM. The CDR3: CATSEVLYEQYF. The CDR3 nucleotides read TGTGCCACCTCGGAGGTCCTCTACGAGCAGTACTTC.

V is TRBV30 and J is TRBJ1-2, with D unclear. Germline-derived CDR1 and CDR2 are GTSNPN and SVGIG (reference sequence). The germline V and J ends were trimmed by 2 bases and 7 bases, with 14 bases remaining between them. The CDR3 runs 13 residues. DNA of the CDR3: TGTGCCTGGAGTCTCGCGGGAAGCTCTGGCTACACCTTC. This gives the protein CAWSLAGSSGYTF.